Below, 22 T cell receptor beta chains from the same sample are listed, as sequenced in a study of CD4 T cells in relation to SARS-CoV-2 and coronaviruses. The unexposed donors gave CD4+ T cells in about 2011-2019, prior to COVID-19. Isolation of CD4+ T cells took place after around 11 days in culture. The antigens for these receptors are not known. Sequenced by immunoSEQ multiplex PCR; TCRdb stores in-frame clones only, minus some. The sample carries over 15,000 clones, over 65% recorded once. Material for sequencing was CD4+ T cells from PBMCs, cultured in vitro. These TCRs come from a human donor in good health.

This sequence joins TRBV18 and TRBJ2-2; D is undetermined. Germline V gives CDR1 KGHSH, CDR2 LQKENI. The CDR3 is 14 amino acids. V dropped 3 bases and J dropped 2 bases, with 7 bases sitting between them. CDR3 amino acids: CASSPTTNTGELFF. CDR3 nucleotide sequence: TGTGCCAGCTCACCCACGACCAACACCGGGGAGCTGTTTTTT. The complete variable domain, with remaining parts taken from reference TRBV18 and TRBJ2-2, reads NAGVMQNPRHLVRRRGQEARLRCSPMKGHSHVYWYRQLPEEGLKFMVYLQKENIIDESGMPKERFSAEFPKEGPSILRIQQVVRGDSAAYFCASSPTTNTGELFFGEGSRLTVL.

The chain employs TRBV5-5 and TRBJ2-5, with 7 bases that match TRBD1. The CDR3 has 15 amino acids. The germline V gene encodes CDR1 SGHKS and CDR2 YYEKEE (reference sequence). The trim removed 1 base at V and 4 bases at J, leaving 7 bases unmatched. CDR3 residues: CASSLFETGLETQYF. The DNA of the CDR3 is TGTGCCAGCAGCTTGTTCGAGACAGGGTTAGAGACCCAGTACTTC.

This sequence joins TRBV5-8 and TRBJ2-3; the D gene could be TRBD1 or TRBD2 (5 bases each). CDR3 length: 13 amino acids. The germline gives CDR1 SGHTS, CDR2 YDEGEE. V dropped 6 bases and J dropped 6 bases, with 14 bases sitting between them. The CDR3 reads CASTRGVVDTQYF. CDR3 in DNA: TGTGCCAGCACCCGAGGGGTGGTGGATACGCAGTATTTT.

The chain couples TRBV3-1 (or the pseudogene TRBV3-2) to TRBJ2-1; TRBD2 might be the D (6 bases). The CDR3 length is 14 residues. V lost 3 bases and J 8 bases, leaving 14 bases between the germline ends. The germline V gene has CDR1 LGHDT and CDR2 YNNKEL (reference sequence). The CDR3 protein is CASSHSRRAHEQFF. In DNA, the CDR3 is TGTGCCAGCAGCCATAGCAGGAGGGCCCATGAGCAGTTCTTC.

This clone has just a few counts. The J gene is TRBJ1-1, the V gene TRBV30; possible D gene TRBD1, 6 bases. Germline V gene sequence: CDR1 GTSNPN, CDR2 SVGIG (reference sequence). The V end lost 3 bases, the J end lost 1 base, and 21 bases lay between the germline ends. The CDR3 loop spans 17 amino acids. The CDR3 region has the DNA TGTGCCTGGAGCGCATATCGACCGGGACAAGCGAACACTGAAGCTTTCTTT. Its protein product is CAWSAYRPGQANTEAFF.

The rearrangement links TRBV18 to TRBJ1-1, with 7 nucleotides matching TRBD1. CDR1 KGHSH and CDR2 LQKENI come from the germline V gene. V gave up 3 bases and J gave up 5 bases; unmatched junction bases: 6. This CDR3 region has 14 residues. The CDR3 is CASSPTGPVTEAFF. DNA of the CDR3: TGTGCCAGCTCACCGACAGGGCCGGTGACTGAAGCTTTCTTT.

The chain recombines TRBV3-1 (or the pseudogene TRBV3-2) with TRBJ2-2; 7 positions agree with TRBD1. Losses at the gene ends were 6 bases for V and 6 bases for J; bases not matched to a gene: 10. This CDR3 contains 15 residues. Germline lookup yields CDR1 LGHDT and CDR2 YNNKEL (reference sequence). Written as DNA, the CDR3 is TGTGCCAGCAGACGACAGGGTCAGGGTTCCGGGGAGCTGTTTTTT. As protein: CASRRQGQGSGELFF.

The rearrangement links TRBV3-1 (or the pseudogene TRBV3-2) to TRBJ2-1; D is unresolved. V was cut by 4 bases and J by 0 bases, with 10 bases left in between. The CDR3 sequence is 15 residues long. Germline V CDR1 and CDR2: LGHDT, YNNKEL (reference sequence). Here the CDR3 reads CASSLDLSSYNEQFF. Written as DNA, the CDR3 is TGTGCCAGCAGCCTTGACTTGAGCTCCTACAATGAGCAGTTCTTC.

This chain links TRBV7-9 with TRBJ2-1; TRBD2 matches at 9 bases. J lost 7 bases, V lost 4 bases, and 14 bases had no gene match. The CDR3 has 17 amino acids. The germline CDR1 and CDR2 sequences are SEHNR and FQNEAQ (reference sequence). CDR3 nucleotides: TGTGCCAGCAGCTCCCCCGTGTTAGCGGGGGCGGAGAATGAGCAGTTCTTC. Amino acid sequence: CASSSPVLAGAENEQFF.

The chain recombines TRBV19 with TRBJ2-3; 8 positions match TRBD2. The CDR3 extends over 14 amino acids. V was clipped by 5 bases and J by 4 bases; unmatched bases: 5. The V gene's germline CDR1 is LNHDA and CDR2 SQIVND (reference sequence). In nucleotides, the CDR3 is TGTGCCAGTAGTGCCCTAGCGGGTGCAGATACGCAGTATTTT. Amino acid sequence: CASSALAGADTQYF.

The chain recombines TRBV23-1 with TRBJ1-1; 7 nucleotides agree with TRBD1. TRBV23-1 is identified as an open reading frame with a role that is uncertain. Losses at the gene ends were 4 bases for V and 1 base for J; bases not matched to a gene: 3. CDR3 size: 14 residues. The CDR3 coding sequence is TGCGCCAGCAGTCGAAGACAGGGGAACACTGAAGCTTTCTTT. Translation gives CASSRRQGNTEAFF.

The J gene is TRBJ1-1, the V gene TRBV2; D is undetermined. The CDR3 extends over 13 amino acids. The V and J ends lost 6 bases and 1 base respectively, with 9 bases between them. In germline, CDR1 is SNHLY, CDR2 FYNNEI. This chain's CDR3 is CASRTFGNTEAFF. CDR3 nucleotides: TGTGCCAGCAGGACGTTTGGGAACACTGAAGCTTTCTTT.

This CDR3 is CASRTRVGAYEQYF. Written as DNA, the CDR3 is TGCGCCAGCAGGACGCGGGTTGGAGCCTACGAGCAGTACTTC. The chain carries TRBV10-2 and TRBJ2-7; D may be TRBD2 (5 bases). Trimming removed 6 bases at V and 2 bases at J, with 14 bases between. The CDR3 spans 14 residues. CDR1 and CDR2 (germline): WSHSY, SAAADI.

This clone appeared once. The chain carries TRBV28 and TRBJ2-1; possibly TRBD1 or TRBD2 for D (5 bases each). The CDR3 runs to 16 residues. V shed 4 bases and J shed 2 bases, with 15 bases lying between them. CDR1 is MDHEN and CDR2 is SYDVKM in the germline V gene. The CDR3 sequence: CASSSGGAYPYNEQFF. The CDR3 DNA sequence: TGTGCCAGCAGTTCTGGGGGAGCGTACCCCTACAATGAGCAGTTCTTC.

V and J are TRBV28 and TRBJ2-1; tentative D call: TRBD2 (6 bases). The CDR3 is 16 amino acids. CDR1 and CDR2 (germline): MDHEN, SYDVKM. Between the trimmed V and J ends, which lost 7 bases and 8 bases, there was a span of 24 bases. The CDR3 bases are TGTGCCAGCAAACGGGGGTCTGGGTTCGGAAGCGATGAGCAGTTCTTC. It is translated as CASKRGSGFGSDEQFF.

This sequence joins TRBV19 and TRBJ1-2; tentative D call: TRBD1 (5 bases). The CDR3 spans 16 residues. V lost 0 bases, J lost 4 bases, and 15 bases lay in between. CDR1 and CDR2 (germline): LNHDA, SQIVND (reference sequence). The CDR3 loop reads CASSIDTSRGTYGYTF. The CDR3, as DNA: TGTGCCAGTAGTATAGACACATCCCGGGGCACCTATGGCTACACCTTC.

V is TRBV25-1 and J is TRBJ1-4; D is ambiguous. Trimming left V 4 bases short and J 10 bases short, with 10 bases between. The CDR3 spans 12 residues. Germline CDR1 is MGHDK and CDR2 is SYGVNS. As DNA, the CDR3 is TGTGCCAGCAGTGCCCCAAACGGAAAACTGTTTTTT. The encoded protein is CASSAPNGKLFF.

This chain links TRBV3-1 (or the pseudogene TRBV3-2) with TRBJ1-2; 12 nucleotides agree with TRBD1. The V segment lost 4 bases and the J segment 2 bases; nucleotides outside the gene matches: 2. The CDR3 extends over 15 amino acids. Germline V gene lookup returns CDR1 LGHDT and CDR2 YNNKEL (reference sequence). Written as DNA, the CDR3 is TGTGCCAGCAGCCCCGGGACAGGGGGCAACTATGGCTACACCTTC. It translates to CASSPGTGGNYGYTF.

This clone has only one observation. The chain has TRBV10-3 and TRBJ1-3; perhaps TRBD1 as D (6 bases). This CDR3 is built from 15 residues. In germline, CDR1 is ENHRY, CDR2 SYGVKD. The ends were cut back, 3 bases at V and 2 bases at J, with 11 bases in the middle. CDR3 residues: CAISDLGGAGNTIYF. DNA for the CDR3: TGTGCCATCAGTGATCTAGGGGGAGCTGGAAACACCATATATTTT.

The gene calls are TRBV9 and TRBJ1-6, with TRBD1 as a possible D gene (6 bases). This CDR3 contains 17 residues. The V gene's germline CDR1 is SGDLS and CDR2 YYNGEE. Trimming removed 4 bases at V and 7 bases at J, with 21 bases between. The CDR3 DNA follows: TGTGCCAGCAGCCCCCCGCGAGGGGGTGCGGACAATTCACCCCTCCACTTT. Amino acid sequence: CASSPPRGGADNSPLHF.

This clone was recorded a few times. This chain links TRBV9 with TRBJ2-2; D gene ambiguous. CDR3 length: 13 amino acids. The germline gives CDR1 SGDLS, CDR2 YYNGEE. Trimming cost V 0 bases and J 1 base, with 1 base left between them. The CDR3 region has the DNA TGTGCCAGCAGCGTAGAGAACACCGGGGAGCTGTTTTTT. Translation: CASSVENTGELFF.

J is TRBJ2-1 and V is TRBV7-2, with 8 bases matching TRBD2. This CDR3 is 16 amino acids long. The junction had 6 bases not matched to a gene; V was cut back by 5 bases and J by 0 bases. CDR1 is SGHTA, CDR2 FQGNSA, per germline. The CDR3 is CASSPSSGSSYNEQFF. For the CDR3, the DNA is TGTGCCAGCAGCCCGAGCAGCGGGAGCTCCTACAATGAGCAGTTCTTC.